The rows below give T cell receptor beta chains drawn from one sample of a study of early stage breast cancer tumors. The repertoire was sequenced with immunoSEQ multiplex PCR; TCRdb's copy has only in-frame clones and lacks some. The data hold about 25,000 clones, with over 60% observed a single time. The sample consisted of breast tumor tissue. Receptors originate from a person in their sixties or seventies with breast cancer. CDR3s include the opening cysteine and the closing phenylalanine or tryptophan. The order of the fields is J gene, D gene, V gene, clone size, CDR3 protein, CDR3 DNA. D genes are given only for firm matches. The listing skips clone size in some rows; elsewhere it reads once, few, many or a size class.

TRBJ2-1 | . | TRBV7-2 | . | CASSLAAGSYNEQFF | TGTGCCAGCAGCTTAGCAGCGGGTTCCTACAATGAGCAGTTCTTC
TRBJ2-2 | . | TRBV7-2 | . | CASSLEGGRVNTGELFF | TGTGCCAGCAGCTTAGAGGGGGGGAGGGTGAACACCGGGGAGCTGTTTTTT
TRBJ2-6 | . | TRBV5-6 | few | CASSLGSSGANVLTF | TGTGCCAGCAGCTTGGGTAGCTCTGGGGCCAACGTCCTGACTTTC
TRBJ1-5 | . | TRBV29-1 | few | CSVGTDYSNQPQHF | TGCAGCGTTGGGACAGATTATAGCAATCAGCCCCAGCATTTT
TRBJ2-1 | . | TRBV2 | . | CASSERGQPGGRAGNEQFF | TGTGCCAGCAGTGAACGGGGGCAACCGGGTGGGAGGGCCGGTAATGAGCAGTTCTTC
TRBJ1-1 | . | TRBV29-1 | . | CSAPRGGNTEAFF | TGCAGCGCCCCGAGGGGAGGGAACACTGAAGCTTTCTTT
TRBJ2-1 | . | TRBV11-2 | . | CASSSGGGGSYNEQFF | TGTGCCAGCAGCTCGGGTGGCGGCGGCTCCTACAATGAGCAGTTCTTC
TRBJ2-1 | TRBD2 | TRBV6-5 | . | CASSRGLAVNEQFF | TGTGCCAGCAGTCGAGGACTAGCTGTCAATGAGCAGTTCTTC
TRBJ2-3 | TRBD2 | TRBV9 | . | CASSVDLAGVWDTQYF | TGTGCCAGCAGCGTAGATCTAGCGGGGGTTTGGGATACGCAGTATTTT
TRBJ2-7 | TRBD1 | TRBV27 | . | CASSHRGHGYEQYF | TGTGCCAGCAGCCACAGGGGGCACGGCTACGAGCAGTACTTC
TRBJ2-7 | TRBD1 | TRBV6-6 | . | CASSYPGQGSTYEQYF | TGTGCCAGCAGTTACCCCGGACAGGGATCTACCTACGAGCAGTACTTC
TRBJ2-4 | . | TRBV30 | . | CAWSVHTGLAKNIQYF | TGTGCCTGGAGTGTACATACAGGTCTAGCCAAAAACATTCAGTACTTC
TRBJ2-7 | TRBD2 | TRBV4-1 | . | CASSQGTSGTVEQYF | TGCGCCAGCAGCCAGGGGACTAGCGGGACAGTCGAGCAGTACTTC
TRBJ2-3 | . | TRBV5-1 | . | CASSLEARGTDTQYF | TGCGCCAGCAGCTTGGAAGCCAGGGGCACAGATACGCAGTATTTT
TRBJ2-7 | . | TRBV19 | . | CASSIVATGAYEQYF | TGTGCCAGTAGTATAGTCGCGACAGGAGCTTACGAGCAGTACTTC
TRBJ2-2 | TRBD2 | TRBV7-2 | . | CASSLETSGLGGELFF | TGTGCCAGCAGCTTAGAGACTAGCGGCCTCGGCGGGGAGCTGTTTTTT
TRBJ2-7 | TRBD1 | TRBV7-8 | . | CASSGSGGASEQYF | TGTGCCAGCAGCGGGTCAGGGGGAGCTTCCGAGCAGTACTTC
TRBJ1-2 | . | TRBV14 | . | CASSQDPQSYGYTF | TGTGCCAGCAGCCAAGATCCGCAGTCCTATGGCTACACCTTC
TRBJ2-3 | . | TRBV5-1 | . | CASSLGQTGADTQYF | TGCGCCAGCAGCTTGGGCCAAACGGGGGCAGATACGCAGTATTTT
TRBJ1-4 | TRBD1 | TRBV18 | . | CASSGQGLGEKLFF | TGTGCCAGCTCTGGACAGGGCCTGGGCGAAAAACTGTTTTTT
TRBJ2-3 | TRBD2 | TRBV28 | . | CATKPSGGFTDTQYF | TGTGCCACTAAACCTAGCGGGGGGTTCACAGATACGCAGTATTTT
TRBJ2-1 | . | TRBV29-1 | . | CSVEPLAASYNEQFF | TGCAGCGTTGAACCCTTAGCGGCATCCTACAATGAGCAGTTCTTC
TRBJ2-5 | TRBD1 | TRBV7-6 | medium-sized | CASSGRTGLQETQYF | TGTGCCAGCAGCGGTAGGACAGGTTTACAAGAGACCCAGTACTTC
TRBJ1-3 | . | TRBV5-4 | few | CASSAGRAGNTIYF | TGTGCCAGCAGCGCTGGGCGGGCGGGAAACACCATATATTTT
TRBJ2-2 | TRBD1 | TRBV6-1 | . | CASSRQGANTGELFF | TGTGCCAGCAGCAGACAGGGGGCGAACACCGGGGAGCTGTTTTTT
TRBJ1-1 | TRBD1 | TRBV7-2 | . | CASSITGASLNTEAFF | TGTGCCAGCAGCATCACAGGGGCCTCTCTGAACACTGAAGCTTTCTTT
TRBJ1-5 | . | TRBV6-1 | . | CASSPRGSGSQHF | TGTGCCAGCAGTCCGCGGGGGTCAGGCTCGCAGCATTTT
TRBJ2-3 | TRBD2 | TRBV9 | . | CASSQSVLAGGTDTQYF | TGTGCCAGCAGCCAATCTGTCTTAGCGGGAGGAACAGATACGCAGTATTTT
TRBJ2-6 | . | TRBV7-2 | . | CASSLQGRVGANVLTF | TGTGCCAGCAGCTTACAGGGGAGGGTTGGGGCCAACGTCCTGACTTTC
TRBJ2-7 | TRBD2 | TRBV4-1 | . | CASSQSEASGRARSYEQYF | TGCGCCAGCAGCCAAAGCGAGGCTAGCGGGAGGGCCAGGTCCTACGAGCAGTACTTC
TRBJ1-5 | TRBD1 | TRBV19 | . | CASSRTGGNQPQHF | TGTGCCAGTAGTAGGACAGGCGGAAATCAGCCCCAGCATTTT
TRBJ1-2 | TRBD1 | TRBV28 | . | CASSLSDREYGYTF | TGTGCCAGCAGTTTATCCGACAGGGAGTATGGCTACACCTTC
TRBJ1-2 | . | TRBV7-9 | . | CASSLGAGIDGYTF | TGTGCCAGCAGCTTAGGGGCAGGGATCGACGGCTACACCTTC
TRBJ2-1 | . | TRBV11-2 | . | CASSLDRLEQFF | TGTGCCAGCAGCTTAGATCGACTGGAGCAGTTCTTC
TRBJ2-3 | . | TRBV28 | . | CASKDWGGPTDTQYF | TGTGCCAGCAAAGATTGGGGGGGCCCCACAGATACGCAGTATTTT
TRBJ1-1 | . | TRBV19 | . | CASSTSRVGAIEAFF | TGTGCCAGTAGTACCTCCCGGGTAGGGGCCATAGAAGCTTTCTTT
TRBJ1-2 | . | TRBV7-2 | few | CASSPYAEGYTF | TGTGCCAGCAGCCCCTATGCCGAAGGCTACACCTTC
TRBJ2-1 | TRBD2 | TRBV7-3 | . | CASSLLAGPNEQFF | TGTGCCAGCAGCCTTTTAGCGGGGCCCAATGAGCAGTTCTTC
TRBJ1-5 | . | TRBV6-1 | few | CASSGQSNQPQHF | TGTGCCAGCAGTGGTCAGAGCAATCAGCCCCAGCATTTT
TRBJ2-7 | TRBD1 | TRBV7-2 | . | CASSLIGGPSYEQYF | TGTGCCAGCAGCTTAATAGGGGGCCCAAGCTACGAGCAGTACTTC
TRBJ1-4 | . | TRBV5-1 | . | CASSTDLRGEKLFF | TGCGCCAGCAGCACGGATCTAAGGGGCGAAAAACTGTTTTTT
TRBJ1-2 | . | TRBV29-1 | . | CSARLGGYGYTF | TGCAGCGCCAGACTGGGAGGCTATGGCTACACCTTC
TRBJ2-7 | . | TRBV5-6 | . | CASSAQGPGVEQYF | TGTGCCAGCAGCGCTCAGGGGCCCGGAGTTGAGCAGTACTTC
TRBJ1-1 | . | TRBV28 | . | CASGTGSTEAFF | TGTGCCAGCGGAACAGGGAGCACTGAAGCTTTCTTT
TRBJ2-7 | TRBD1 | TRBV28 | once | CASSLTGATSYEQYF | TGTGCCAGCAGCCTGACAGGGGCCACCTCCTACGAGCAGTACTTC
TRBJ2-3 | TRBD2 | TRBV5-4 | . | CASSPGSGSEADTQYF | TGTGCCAGCAGCCCCGGTAGCGGGAGTGAAGCAGATACGCAGTATTTT
TRBJ1-2 | . | TRBV5-5 | . | CASNPDRFYGYTF | TGTGCCAGCAACCCGGACAGATTCTATGGCTACACCTTC
TRBJ1-5 | . | TRBV30 | . | CAWTRGHSNQPQHF | TGTGCCTGGACAAGGGGCCATAGCAATCAGCCCCAGCATTTT
TRBJ1-1 | . | TRBV5-6 | . | CASSLAGTGGTEAFF | TGTGCCAGCAGCTTGGCCGGCACGGGGGGCACTGAAGCTTTCTTT